These 3 T cell receptor beta chains were sequenced from one sample in a study of CDR3 diversity in severe acne. Each CDR3 protein gets one entry after TCRdb re-called the PCR reads with MiXCR. The data hold about 98,000 distinct CDR3 sequences, with roughly 51% observed a single time. Sequenced input: blood. These receptors came from a male donor with acne.

This clonotype was seen ten or more times. The chain employs TRBV9 and TRBJ2-7; perhaps D is TRBD1 or TRBD2 (5 bases each). The CDR3 has 14 amino acids. Germline CDR1 reads SGDLS; CDR2 reads YYNGEE. V dropped 3 bases and J dropped 2 bases, with 12 bases sitting between them. CDR3 region: CASSAGTGTYEQYF. CDR3 DNA: TGTGCCAGCAGCGCCGGGACGGGCACCTACGAGCAGTACTTC.

A remark on this clonotype: This likely comes from a read error, as the CDR3 has no conserved phenylalanine or tryptophan at its end. No DNA is shown, since the ends of the CDR3 on it are uncertain; the CDR3 is the one TCRdb lists. This chain uses TRBV29-1 with TRBJ2-1; the D call of TRBD1 is as the table states it, not checked on the DNA. CDR1 is SQVTM and CDR2 is ANQGSEA in the germline V gene. With termini counted, the CDR3 has 15 amino acids. The CDR3 protein is CGVEGGTAASRERFC.

As for this clonotype: At one boundary the junction diverges from the germline segment, which might be a read error. This chain joins TRBV5-5 and TRBJ2-2, with 9 bases fitting TRBD1. The CDR3 spans 14 residues. The germline V gene has CDR1 SGHKS and CDR2 YYEKEE (reference sequence). DNA of the CDR3: TGTGCCAGCAGCCGGACAGGGGACACCGGGGGGCTGTTTTTT. This translates into CASSRTGDTGGLFF.